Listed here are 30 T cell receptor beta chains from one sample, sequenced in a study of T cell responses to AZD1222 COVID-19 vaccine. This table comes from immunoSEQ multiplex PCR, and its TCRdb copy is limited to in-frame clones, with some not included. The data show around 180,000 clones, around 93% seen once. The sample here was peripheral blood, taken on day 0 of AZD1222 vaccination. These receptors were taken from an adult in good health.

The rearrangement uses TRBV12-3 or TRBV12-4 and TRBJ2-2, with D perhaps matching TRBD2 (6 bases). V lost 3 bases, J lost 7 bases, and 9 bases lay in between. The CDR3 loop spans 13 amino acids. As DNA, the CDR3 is TGTGCCAGCAGTTTGGGGGGTGGCGGGGAGCTGTTTTTT. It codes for CASSLGGGGELFF.

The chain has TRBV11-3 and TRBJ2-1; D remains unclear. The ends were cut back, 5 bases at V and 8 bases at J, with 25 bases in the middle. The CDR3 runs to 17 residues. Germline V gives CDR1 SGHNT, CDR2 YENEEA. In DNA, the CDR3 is TGTGCCAGCAGCCGAGGCCTGGATGGGATAGCTGGGCATGAGCAGTTCTTC. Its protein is CASSRGLDGIAGHEQFF.

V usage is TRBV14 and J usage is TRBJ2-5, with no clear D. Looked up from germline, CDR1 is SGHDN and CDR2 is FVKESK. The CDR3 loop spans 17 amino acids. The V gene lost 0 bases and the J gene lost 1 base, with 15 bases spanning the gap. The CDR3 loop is CASSQEYGPVPQETQYF. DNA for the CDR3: TGTGCCAGCAGCCAAGAATATGGTCCAGTCCCCCAAGAGACCCAGTACTTC.

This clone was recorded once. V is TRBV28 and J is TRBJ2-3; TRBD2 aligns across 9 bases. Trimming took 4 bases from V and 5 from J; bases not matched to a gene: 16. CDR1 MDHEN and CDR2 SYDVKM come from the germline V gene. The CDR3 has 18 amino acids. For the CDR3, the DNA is TGTGCCAGCAGTTCCCCGTTATGGGTAGCGGGAGAAGAAGATACGCAGTATTTT. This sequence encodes CASSSPLWVAGEEDTQYF. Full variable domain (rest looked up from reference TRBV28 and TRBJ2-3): DVKVTQSSRYLVKRTGEKVFLECVQDMDHENMFWYRQDPGLGLRLIYFSYDVKMKEKGDIPEGYSVSREKKERFSLILESASTNQTSMYLCASSSPLWVAGEEDTQYFGPGTRLTVL.

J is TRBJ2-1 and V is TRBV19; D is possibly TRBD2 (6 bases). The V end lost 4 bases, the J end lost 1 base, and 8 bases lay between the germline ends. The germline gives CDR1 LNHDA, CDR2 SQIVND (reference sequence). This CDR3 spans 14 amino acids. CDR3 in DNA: TGTGCCAGTAGTAGGGACTCGTCCTACAATGAGCAGTTCTTC. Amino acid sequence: CASSRDSSYNEQFF.

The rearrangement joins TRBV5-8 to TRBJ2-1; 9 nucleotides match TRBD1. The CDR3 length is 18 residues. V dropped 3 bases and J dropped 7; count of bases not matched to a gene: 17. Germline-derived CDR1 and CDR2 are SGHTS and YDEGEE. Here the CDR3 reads CASSSQWLGTGIENEQFF. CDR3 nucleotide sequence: TGTGCCAGCAGCTCCCAATGGCTGGGGACAGGGATTGAGAATGAGCAGTTCTTC.

The CDR3, as DNA: TGTGCCAGTAACCCGGGAGTTAGAGATGGCTACACCTTC. Translation gives CASNPGVRDGYTF. The chain combines TRBV19 with TRBJ1-2; D remains ambiguous. The CDR3 runs to 13 residues. Germline V CDR1 and CDR2: LNHDA, SQIVND (reference sequence). V lost 7 bases and J lost 6, with 15 bases in between.

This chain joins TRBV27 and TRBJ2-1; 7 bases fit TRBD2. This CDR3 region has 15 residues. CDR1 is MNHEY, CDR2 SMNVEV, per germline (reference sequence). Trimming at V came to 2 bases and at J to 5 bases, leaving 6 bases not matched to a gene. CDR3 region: CASSLVEGGNNEQFF. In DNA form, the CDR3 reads TGTGCCAGCAGTTTAGTGGAGGGAGGGAACAATGAGCAGTTCTTC.

CDR3 DNA: TGTGCCAGCAGCCCCGGGTCCGCTCCTTATGGCTACACCTTC. This codes for CASSPGSAPYGYTF. The rearrangement joins TRBV27 to TRBJ1-2; D ambiguous. This CDR3 has 14 residues. The V and J ends lost 6 bases and 5 bases respectively, with 16 bases between them. Looked up from germline, CDR1 is MNHEY and CDR2 is SMNVEV (reference sequence).

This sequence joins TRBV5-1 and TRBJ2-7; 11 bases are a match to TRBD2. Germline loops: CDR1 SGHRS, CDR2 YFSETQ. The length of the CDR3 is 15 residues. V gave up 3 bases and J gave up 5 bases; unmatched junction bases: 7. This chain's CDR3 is CASSYLAGGPHEQYF. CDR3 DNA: TGCGCCAGCAGCTATTTAGCGGGAGGGCCCCACGAGCAGTACTTC. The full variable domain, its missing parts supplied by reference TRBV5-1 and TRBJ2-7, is KAGVTQTPRYLIKTRGQQVTLSCSPISGHRSVSWYQQTPGQGLQFLFEYFSETQRNKGNFPGRFSGRQFSNSRSEMNVSTLELGDSALYLCASSYLAGGPHEQYFGPGTRLTVT.

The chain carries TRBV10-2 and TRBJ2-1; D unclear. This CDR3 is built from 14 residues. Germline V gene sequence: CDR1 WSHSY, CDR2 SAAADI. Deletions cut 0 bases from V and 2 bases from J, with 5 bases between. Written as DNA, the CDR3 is TGCGCCAGCAGTGAGTCTTCCACCTACAATGAGCAGTTCTTC. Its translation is CASSESSTYNEQFF.

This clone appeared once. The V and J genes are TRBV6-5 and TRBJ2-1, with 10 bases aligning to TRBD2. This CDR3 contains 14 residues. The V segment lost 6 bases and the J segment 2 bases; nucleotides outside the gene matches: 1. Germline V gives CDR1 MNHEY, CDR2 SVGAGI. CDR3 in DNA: TGTGCCAGCAGGCTAGCGGGAGCCTACAATGAGCAGTTCTTC. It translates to CASRLAGAYNEQFF.

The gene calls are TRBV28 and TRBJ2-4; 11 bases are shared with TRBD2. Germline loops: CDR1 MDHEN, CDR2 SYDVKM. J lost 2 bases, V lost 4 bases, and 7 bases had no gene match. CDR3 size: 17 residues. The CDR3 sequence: CASSSWLAGGTKNIQYF. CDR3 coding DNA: TGTGCCAGCAGTTCGTGGCTAGCGGGAGGAACCAAAAACATTCAGTACTTC.

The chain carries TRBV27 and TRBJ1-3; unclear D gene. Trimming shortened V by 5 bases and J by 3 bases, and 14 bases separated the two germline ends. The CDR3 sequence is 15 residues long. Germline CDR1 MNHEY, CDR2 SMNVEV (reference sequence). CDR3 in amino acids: CASSLREGRGNTIYF. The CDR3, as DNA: TGTGCCAGCAGTCTCCGGGAAGGACGTGGAAACACCATATATTTT.

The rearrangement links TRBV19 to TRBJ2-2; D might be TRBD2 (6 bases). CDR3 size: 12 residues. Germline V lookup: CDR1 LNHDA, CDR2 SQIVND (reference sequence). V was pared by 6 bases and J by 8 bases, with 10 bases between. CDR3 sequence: CASRPGLGELFF. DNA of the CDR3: TGTGCCAGTAGACCGGGACTTGGGGAGCTGTTTTTT.

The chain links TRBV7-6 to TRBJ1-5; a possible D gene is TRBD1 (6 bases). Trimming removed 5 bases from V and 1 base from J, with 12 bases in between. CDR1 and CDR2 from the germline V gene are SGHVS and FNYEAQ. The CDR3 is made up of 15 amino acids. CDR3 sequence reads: CASSPGAGSNQPQHF. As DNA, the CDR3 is TGTGCCAGCAGCCCAGGGGCCGGGAGCAATCAGCCCCAGCATTTT.

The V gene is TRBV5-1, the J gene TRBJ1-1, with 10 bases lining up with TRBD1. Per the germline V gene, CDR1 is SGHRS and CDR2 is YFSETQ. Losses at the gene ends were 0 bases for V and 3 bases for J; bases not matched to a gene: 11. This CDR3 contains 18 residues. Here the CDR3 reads CASSLGLTGGLRYTEAFF. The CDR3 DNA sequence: TGCGCCAGCAGCTTGGGGCTGACAGGGGGCCTAAGGTACACTGAAGCTTTCTTT.

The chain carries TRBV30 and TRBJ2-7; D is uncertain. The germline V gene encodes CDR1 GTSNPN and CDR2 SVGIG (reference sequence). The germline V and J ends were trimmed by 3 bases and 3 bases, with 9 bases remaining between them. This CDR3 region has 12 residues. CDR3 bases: TGTGCCTGGAGCCAGTCAGTCTACGAGCAGTACTTC. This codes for CAWSQSVYEQYF.

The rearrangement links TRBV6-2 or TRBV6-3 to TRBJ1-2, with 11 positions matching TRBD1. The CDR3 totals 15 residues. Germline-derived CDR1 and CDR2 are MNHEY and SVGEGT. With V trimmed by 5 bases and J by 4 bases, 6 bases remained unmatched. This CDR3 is CASSGSGTGGYGYTF. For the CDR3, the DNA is TGTGCCAGCAGTGGCTCCGGGACAGGGGGCTATGGCTACACCTTC.

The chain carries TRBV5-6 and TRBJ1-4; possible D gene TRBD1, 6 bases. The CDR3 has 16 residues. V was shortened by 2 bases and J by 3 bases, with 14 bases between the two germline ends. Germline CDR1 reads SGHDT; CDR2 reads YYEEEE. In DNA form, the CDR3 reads TGTGCCAGCAGCTTACGGGGGGCCCCATCTAATGAAAAACTGTTTTTT. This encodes CASSLRGAPSNEKLFF.

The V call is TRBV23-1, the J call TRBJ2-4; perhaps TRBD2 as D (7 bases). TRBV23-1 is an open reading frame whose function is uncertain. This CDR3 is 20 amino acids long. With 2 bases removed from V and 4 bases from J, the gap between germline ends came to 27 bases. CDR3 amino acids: CASSQKSSWGGLERKNIQYF. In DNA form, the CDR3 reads TGCGCCAGCAGTCAAAAGTCGAGTTGGGGGGGGCTGGAGCGAAAAAACATTCAGTACTTC.

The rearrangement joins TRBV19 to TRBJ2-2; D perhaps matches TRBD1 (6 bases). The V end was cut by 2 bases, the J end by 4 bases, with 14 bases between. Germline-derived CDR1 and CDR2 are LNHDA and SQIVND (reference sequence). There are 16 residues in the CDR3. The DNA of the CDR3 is TGTGCCAGTAGTATACTACAGGGATCGGGCACCGGGGAGCTGTTTTTT. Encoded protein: CASSILQGSGTGELFF.

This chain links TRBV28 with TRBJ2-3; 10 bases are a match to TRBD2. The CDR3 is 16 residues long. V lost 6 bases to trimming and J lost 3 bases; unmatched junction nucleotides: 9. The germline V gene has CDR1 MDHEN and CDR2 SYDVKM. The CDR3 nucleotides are TGTGCCAGCAGCTTTCCCGGGACTAGCGCAACAGATACGCAGTATTTT. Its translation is CASSFPGTSATDTQYF.

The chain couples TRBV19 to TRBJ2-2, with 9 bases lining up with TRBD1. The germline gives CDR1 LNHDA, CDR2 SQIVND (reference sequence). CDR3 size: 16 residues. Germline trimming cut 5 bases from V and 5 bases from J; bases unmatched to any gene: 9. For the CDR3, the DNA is TGTGCCAGTAGTCCCAGGGACAGGGTCAGGACCGGGGAGCTGTTTTTT. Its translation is CASSPRDRVRTGELFF.

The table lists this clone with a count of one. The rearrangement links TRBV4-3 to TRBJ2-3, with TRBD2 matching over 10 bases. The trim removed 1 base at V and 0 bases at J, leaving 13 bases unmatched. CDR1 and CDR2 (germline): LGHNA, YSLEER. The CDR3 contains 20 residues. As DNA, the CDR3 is TGCGCCAGCAGCCAAGGCCCCCTAGCGGGAGATTCGTCTAGCACAGATACGCAGTATTTT. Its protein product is CASSQGPLAGDSSSTDTQYF.

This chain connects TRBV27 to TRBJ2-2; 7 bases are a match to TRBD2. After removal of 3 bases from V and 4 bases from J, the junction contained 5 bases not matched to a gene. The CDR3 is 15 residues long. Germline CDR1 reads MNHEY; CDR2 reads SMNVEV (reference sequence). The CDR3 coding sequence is TGTGCCAGCAGTTTCTTGACTAGCAGCACCGGGGAGCTGTTTTTT. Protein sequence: CASSFLTSSTGELFF.

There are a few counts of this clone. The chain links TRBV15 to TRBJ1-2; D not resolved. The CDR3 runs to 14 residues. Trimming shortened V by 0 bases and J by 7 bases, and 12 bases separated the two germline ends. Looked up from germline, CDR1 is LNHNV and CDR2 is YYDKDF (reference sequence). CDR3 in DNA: TGTGCCACCAGCAGAGATAGAGGGAACGCTGGCTACACCTTC. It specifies CATSRDRGNAGYTF.

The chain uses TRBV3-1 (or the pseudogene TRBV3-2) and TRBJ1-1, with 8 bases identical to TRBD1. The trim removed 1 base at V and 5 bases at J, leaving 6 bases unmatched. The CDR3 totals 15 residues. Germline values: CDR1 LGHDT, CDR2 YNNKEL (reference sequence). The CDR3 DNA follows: TGTGCCAGCAGCCAAGGGAACAGGGGGAGAACTGAAGCTTTCTTT. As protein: CASSQGNRGRTEAFF.

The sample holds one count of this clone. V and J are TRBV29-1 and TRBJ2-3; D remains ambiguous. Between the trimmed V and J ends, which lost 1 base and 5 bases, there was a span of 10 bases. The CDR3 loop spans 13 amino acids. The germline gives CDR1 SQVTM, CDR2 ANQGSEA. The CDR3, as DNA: TGCAGCGTTGAAGGCCCCCTTGAAGATACGCAGTATTTT. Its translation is CSVEGPLEDTQYF.

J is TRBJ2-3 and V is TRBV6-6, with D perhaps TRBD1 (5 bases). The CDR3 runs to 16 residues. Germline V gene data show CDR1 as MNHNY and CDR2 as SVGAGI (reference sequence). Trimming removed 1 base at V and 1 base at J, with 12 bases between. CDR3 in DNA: TGTGCCAGCAGTTACTTGGGGCTAGACCGCACAGATACGCAGTATTTT. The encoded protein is CASSYLGLDRTDTQYF.